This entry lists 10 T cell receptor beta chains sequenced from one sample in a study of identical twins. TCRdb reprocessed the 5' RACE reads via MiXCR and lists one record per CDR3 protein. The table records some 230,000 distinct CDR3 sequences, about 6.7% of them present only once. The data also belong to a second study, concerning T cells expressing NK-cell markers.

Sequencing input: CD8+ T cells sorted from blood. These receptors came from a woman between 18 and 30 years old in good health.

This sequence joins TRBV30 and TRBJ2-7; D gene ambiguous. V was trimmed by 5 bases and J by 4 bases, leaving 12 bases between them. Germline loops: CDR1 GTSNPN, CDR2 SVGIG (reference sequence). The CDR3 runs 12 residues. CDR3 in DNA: TGTGCCTGGGTGGTAGGGCCATACGAGCAGTACTTC. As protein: CAWVVGPYEQYF.

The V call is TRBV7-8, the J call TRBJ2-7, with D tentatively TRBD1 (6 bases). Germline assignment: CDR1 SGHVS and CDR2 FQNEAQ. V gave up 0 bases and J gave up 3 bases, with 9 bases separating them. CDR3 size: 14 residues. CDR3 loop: CASSLAGQNYEQYF. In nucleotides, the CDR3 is TGTGCCAGCAGCTTAGCCGGACAGAACTACGAGCAGTACTTC.

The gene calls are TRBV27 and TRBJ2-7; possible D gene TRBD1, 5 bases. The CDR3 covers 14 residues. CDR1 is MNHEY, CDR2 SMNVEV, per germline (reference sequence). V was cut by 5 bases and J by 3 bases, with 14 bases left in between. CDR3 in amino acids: CASSPLDSGYEQYF. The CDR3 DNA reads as TGTGCCAGCAGTCCCCTCGACAGTGGCTACGAGCAGTACTTC.

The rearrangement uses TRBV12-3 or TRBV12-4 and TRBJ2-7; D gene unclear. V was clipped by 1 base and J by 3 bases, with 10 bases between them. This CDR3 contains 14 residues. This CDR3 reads CASSLGVVGYEQYF. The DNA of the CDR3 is TGTGCCAGCAGTTTAGGGGTCGTGGGCTACGAGCAGTACTTC.

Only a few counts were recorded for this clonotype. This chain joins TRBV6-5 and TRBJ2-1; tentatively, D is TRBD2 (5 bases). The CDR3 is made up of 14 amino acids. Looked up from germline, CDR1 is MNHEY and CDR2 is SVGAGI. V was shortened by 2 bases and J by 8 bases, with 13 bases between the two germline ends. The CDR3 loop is CASSYRERGYEQFF. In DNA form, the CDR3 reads TGTGCCAGCAGTTACAGGGAGCGAGGTTATGAGCAGTTCTTC.

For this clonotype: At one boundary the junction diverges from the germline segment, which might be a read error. DNA of the CDR3: TGCGCCTGCAGTTACACTAGCGCCACAGATACGCAGTATTTT. It is translated as CACSYTSATDTQYF. The V and J genes are TRBV10-2 and TRBJ2-3, with 7 nucleotides matching TRBD2. The CDR3 runs 14 residues. Germline V gene data show CDR1 as WSHSY and CDR2 as SAAADI.

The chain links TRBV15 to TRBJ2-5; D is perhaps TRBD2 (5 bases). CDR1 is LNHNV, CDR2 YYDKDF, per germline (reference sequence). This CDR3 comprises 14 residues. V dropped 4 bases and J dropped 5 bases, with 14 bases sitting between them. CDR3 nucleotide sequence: TGTGCCACCAGCAACCGGGGTTTCGGGGAGACCCAGTACTTC. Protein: CATSNRGFGETQYF.

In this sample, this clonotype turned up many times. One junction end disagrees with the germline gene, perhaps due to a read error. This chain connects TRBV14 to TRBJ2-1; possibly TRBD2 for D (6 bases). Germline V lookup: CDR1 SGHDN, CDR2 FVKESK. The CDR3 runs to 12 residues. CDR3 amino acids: CASSQAGNEQFF. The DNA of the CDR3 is TGCGCCAGCAGCCAAGCGGGTAATGAGCAGTTCTTC.

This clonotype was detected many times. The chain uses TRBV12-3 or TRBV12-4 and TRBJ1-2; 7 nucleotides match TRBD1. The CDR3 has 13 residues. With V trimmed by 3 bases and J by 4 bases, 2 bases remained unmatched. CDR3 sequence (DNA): TGTGCCAGCAGTTTCTCAGGGGGCTATGGCTACACCTTC. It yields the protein CASSFSGGYGYTF.

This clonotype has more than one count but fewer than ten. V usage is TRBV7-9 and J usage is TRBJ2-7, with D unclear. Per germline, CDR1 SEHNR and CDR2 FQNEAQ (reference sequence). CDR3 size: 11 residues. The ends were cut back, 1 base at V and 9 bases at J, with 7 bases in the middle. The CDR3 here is CASSLGLGQYF. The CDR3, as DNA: TGTGCCAGCAGCTTAGGTTTGGGGCAGTACTTC.